The subject of this entry is one T cell receptor beta chain. This sample stems from a study of blood T cell repertoires in COVID-19. Looking at the study overall: Specimens from acute and convalescent COVID-19 originated in the United States, Italy and Spain. T cells, B-cell-depleted T cells, or PBMCs supplied cDNA or gDNA.

Original methodology: Quantification of nucleated cells was approximated via reference gene primer amplification. Data came from immunoSEQ multiplex PCR; TCRdb stores just in-frame clones and leaves some out. The V and J calls and clone size are taken from that table; D and trimming were inferred from the DNA. The table has roughly 190,000 clones, about 83% seen once; the top ten hold approximately 5.1%. The V end lost 4 bases, the J end lost 6 bases, and 14 bases lay between the germline ends. The germline CDR1 and CDR2 sequences are SGDLS and YYNGEE. The CDR3 length is 14 residues. The chain joins TRBV9 to TRBJ1-5; possibly TRBD1 for D (5 bases). Sequenced sample: peripheral blood. This sequence was found in a woman between 65 and 79 years old with active or convalescent COVID-19. The CDR3 is CASSPRGVSQPQHF. CDR3 DNA sequence: TGTGCCAGCAGCCCACGGGGGGTTAGTCAGCCCCAGCATTTT.